The 8 T cell receptor beta chains reported below all come from one sample, sequenced in a study of shared clonotypes between healthy human individuals. Libraries were prepared by immunoSEQ multiplex PCR; TCRdb keeps only in-frame clonotypes and omits some of them. The data show 190,000 or so clones, around 93% seen once. Specimen: naive CD4+ T cells sorted from blood. As for subset: CD45RA+ positively selected. The receptors were sampled from a woman in her 30s in good health.

This chain connects TRBV7-9 to TRBJ2-1, with 7 positions matching TRBD1. The ends lost 1 base at V and 16 bases at J; junction bases unmatched: 10. The CDR3 is made up of 13 amino acids. CDR1 is SEHNR, CDR2 FQNEAQ, per germline (reference sequence). In DNA, the CDR3 is TGTGCCAGCAGCTTAGGCGAGGGGGCGAAAGGATTCTTC. The encoded protein is CASSLGEGAKGFF.

This clone was detected a few times. V usage is TRBV10-1 and J usage is TRBJ2-7; D is ambiguous. CDR1 and CDR2 (germline): WNHNN, SYGVQD (reference sequence). CDR3 length equals 12 residues. V lost 3 bases and J lost 2, with 5 bases in between. The CDR3 coding sequence is TGCGCCAGCAGTGAAACTACCTACGAGCAGTACTTC. Translation gives CASSETTYEQYF.

J is TRBJ1-4 and V is TRBV5-1; D remains unclear. Germline-derived CDR1 and CDR2 are SGHRS and YFSETQ. Trimming took 3 bases from V and 0 from J, leaving 6 bases between them. The CDR3 covers 14 residues. The CDR3 bases are TGCGCCAGCAGCTCCCGGTCAACTAATGAAAAACTGTTTTTT. Translated, it gives CASSSRSTNEKLFF.

The chain combines TRBV29-1 with TRBJ2-7; D is uncertain. The CDR3 runs 14 residues. The V gene lost 6 bases and the J gene lost 7 bases, with 22 bases spanning the gap. Germline assignment: CDR1 SQVTM and CDR2 ANQGSEA. Written as DNA, the CDR3 is TGCAGCGTCGATTCCCCACATCCATTAGGGGAGCAGTACTTC. It encodes CSVDSPHPLGEQYF.

This sequence joins TRBV7-2 and TRBJ2-7, with TRBD2 as a possible D gene (9 bases). This CDR3 is 17 amino acids long. In germline, CDR1 is SGHTA, CDR2 FQGNSA. V was shortened by 4 bases and J by 3 bases, with 22 bases between the two germline ends. The CDR3 region has the DNA TGTGCCAGCAGCTGGACTACAGGGGGACTAGCTTACTACGAGCAGTACTTC. This encodes CASSWTTGGLAYYEQYF.

The chain joins TRBV10-1 to TRBJ2-5; 8 positions agree with TRBD2. Germline loops: CDR1 WNHNN, CDR2 SYGVQD (reference sequence). CDR3 length equals 17 residues. The V and J ends lost 1 base and 0 bases, in that order; junction bases with no gene match: 7. The CDR3 bases are TGCGCCAGCAGTGAGTTGGGAGCGGGAGAATACCAAGAGACCCAGTACTTC. Translated: CASSELGAGEYQETQYF.

The V and J genes are TRBV29-1 and TRBJ2-3; a weak D match, TRBD1 (5 bases). The CDR3 spans 12 residues. The germline CDR1 and CDR2 sequences are SQVTM and ANQGSEA. Trimming took 5 bases from V and 5 from J, leaving 11 bases between them. The CDR3, as DNA: TGCAGCGTTTCCAGGGTCGGAGATACGCAGTATTTT. Translated: CSVSRVGDTQYF.

CDR3 sequence reads: CAIRLGLEGGETQYF. DNA for the CDR3: TGTGCCATCCGGTTGGGGTTGGAGGGCGGGGAGACCCAGTACTTC. The J gene is TRBJ2-5, the V gene TRBV10-3; a weak D match, TRBD2 (6 bases). Trimming took off 8 bases at V and 5 bases at J, with 21 bases between the two ends. The CDR3 spans 15 residues. Germline loops: CDR1 ENHRY, CDR2 SYGVKD.